Sequencing of this TCR beta chain was carried out in a study of blood T cell repertoires in COVID-19. The germline V gene encodes CDR1 MNHEY and CDR2 SMNVEV (reference sequence). The CDR3 contains 16 residues. J gave up 5 bases and V 4 bases, and 8 bases lay outside the gene matches. Method: immunoSEQ multiplex PCR; TCRdb's copy keeps in-frame clones and lacks some. The sample lists around 420,000 clones, 88% occurring once. The chain has TRBV27 and TRBJ1-1, with 12 bases aligning to TRBD1. Sequenced material: PBMCs or T cells enriched from blood (not recorded which). This TCR derives from a woman in her thirties or forties with acute COVID-19. CDR3 coding DNA: TGTGCCAGCAGTTCACCCGGGACAGGGGGCTGGACTGAAGCTTTCTTT. Translated, it gives CASSSPGTGGWTEAFF.